Listed below are T cell receptor beta chains from one sample, sequenced in a study of blood T cell repertoires in COVID-19. Repertoires were generated with immunoSEQ multiplex PCR, while TCRdb's copy carries only in-frame clones and drops some. In the table there are tens of thousands of clones, 80% to 90% of which are singletons. The sequenced material came from peripheral blood. These receptors originate from a woman aged 55-75 years with COVID-19, enrolled during active disease. The CDR3 runs from the conserved cysteine through the conserved F or W. The order of the fields is V gene, D gene, J gene, clone size, CDR3 protein, CDR3 DNA. A D gene is named only where the DNA matches it firmly. The size field is filled for only some rows; it gives once, few, many or a size class.

V gene: TRBV6-5
D gene: .
J gene: TRBJ2-1
clone size: .
CDR3 protein: CASSYSILADEQFF
CDR3 DNA: TGTGCCAGCAGTTACTCTATCCTGGCGGATGAGCAGTTCTTC

V gene: TRBV5-1
D gene: TRBD1
J gene: TRBJ1-1
clone size: .
CDR3 protein: CASSPTGVTEAFF
CDR3 DNA: TGCGCCAGCAGCCCCACAGGGGTCACTGAAGCTTTCTTT

V gene: TRBV19
D gene: TRBD1
J gene: TRBJ1-1
clone size: .
CDR3 protein: CASSDRVGAFF
CDR3 DNA: TGTGCCAGTAGTGACAGGGTCGGAGCTTTCTTT

V gene: TRBV19
D gene: .
J gene: TRBJ1-1
clone size: .
CDR3 protein: CASFRPSGAFF
CDR3 DNA: TGTGCCAGTTTTCGTCCTTCGGGAGCTTTCTTT

V gene: TRBV11-2
D gene: TRBD1
J gene: TRBJ2-3
clone size: .
CDR3 protein: CASSVTGPDTQYF
CDR3 DNA: TGTGCCAGCAGCGTGACAGGGCCAGATACGCAGTATTTT

V gene: TRBV5-1
D gene: .
J gene: TRBJ2-7
clone size: .
CDR3 protein: CASSLDTGGGSYEQYF
CDR3 DNA: TGCGCCAGCAGCTTGGATACCGGGGGAGGCTCCTACGAGCAGTACTTC

V gene: TRBV6-6
D gene: .
J gene: TRBJ2-4
clone size: .
CDR3 protein: CASSNQQGSQYF
CDR3 DNA: TGTGCCAGCAGTAACCAACAGGGTTCGCAATACTTC

V gene: TRBV27
D gene: .
J gene: TRBJ1-5
clone size: .
CDR3 protein: CASSSPPDTTKPATTHSNQPQHF
CDR3 DNA: TGTGCCAGCAGTTCCCCCCCGGACACTACCAAACCAGCCACGACTCATAGCAATCAGCCCCAGCATTTT

V gene: TRBV12-3/TRBV12-4
D gene: .
J gene: TRBJ1-2
clone size: .
CDR3 protein: CASQGQYYGYTF
CDR3 DNA: TGTGCCAGCCAGGGGCAGTACTATGGCTACACCTTC

V gene: TRBV27
D gene: TRBD2
J gene: TRBJ2-2
clone size: .
CDR3 protein: CASSLFSGRLTGELFF
CDR3 DNA: TGTGCCAGCAGTTTATTTAGCGGGAGGCTCACCGGGGAGCTGTTTTTT

V gene: TRBV4-1
D gene: .
J gene: TRBJ2-7
clone size: .
CDR3 protein: CASSQGYGSSYEQYF
CDR3 DNA: TGCGCCAGCAGCCAGGGCTATGGGTCCTCCTACGAGCAGTACTTC

V gene: TRBV11-2
D gene: .
J gene: TRBJ2-3
clone size: .
CDR3 protein: CASSLVAETDTQYF
CDR3 DNA: TGTGCCAGCAGCTTAGTGGCAGAAACAGATACGCAGTATTTT

V gene: TRBV6-5
D gene: TRBD1
J gene: TRBJ2-4
clone size: .
CDR3 protein: CASSYGAGTGSFRYF
CDR3 DNA: TGTGCCAGCAGTTATGGGGCCGGGACAGGATCATTTAGGTACTTC

V gene: TRBV27
D gene: TRBD2
J gene: TRBJ2-3
clone size: .
CDR3 protein: CASGSLSGMVADTQYF
CDR3 DNA: TGTGCCAGCGGCTCCCTTAGCGGGATGGTCGCAGATACGCAGTATTTT

V gene: TRBV20-1
D gene: .
J gene: TRBJ2-3
clone size: .
CDR3 protein: CSASTQGTDTQYF
CDR3 DNA: TGCAGTGCTAGTACTCAGGGGACAGATACGCAGTATTTT

V gene: TRBV5-4
D gene: TRBD1
J gene: TRBJ1-1
clone size: .
CDR3 protein: CANSRQGRTEAFF
CDR3 DNA: TGTGCCAATTCACGACAGGGCCGTACTGAAGCTTTCTTT

V gene: TRBV6-6
D gene: .
J gene: TRBJ1-2
clone size: .
CDR3 protein: CASSQSGGQNDGYTF
CDR3 DNA: TGTGCCAGCAGTCAATCGGGAGGGCAGAATGATGGCTACACCTTC

V gene: TRBV4-1
D gene: .
J gene: TRBJ1-5
clone size: .
CDR3 protein: CASSPPRGYSNQPQHF
CDR3 DNA: TGCGCCAGCAGCCCCCCGCGGGGATATAGCAATCAGCCCCAGCATTTT

V gene: TRBV5-6
D gene: TRBD1
J gene: TRBJ1-3
clone size: once
CDR3 protein: CASSGTGANSGNTIYF
CDR3 DNA: TGTGCCAGCAGCGGGACAGGGGCCAACTCTGGAAACACCATATATTTT

V gene: TRBV2
D gene: TRBD2
J gene: TRBJ2-4
clone size: .
CDR3 protein: CASSGQLAGGIQYF
CDR3 DNA: TGTGCCAGCAGTGGTCAACTAGCGGGAGGCATTCAGTACTTC

V gene: TRBV28
D gene: TRBD1
J gene: TRBJ1-5
clone size: .
CDR3 protein: CASSLYLGPGQGGFGRNQPQHF
CDR3 DNA: TGTGCCAGCAGTTTATACTTGGGCCCGGGACAGGGAGGATTTGGGCGCAATCAGCCCCAGCATTTT

V gene: TRBV9
D gene: .
J gene: TRBJ1-1
clone size: once
CDR3 protein: CASSVSGHPNTEAFF
CDR3 DNA: TGTGCCAGCAGCGTATCGGGACACCCAAACACTGAAGCTTTCTTT

V gene: TRBV7-9
D gene: .
J gene: TRBJ1-2
clone size: .
CDR3 protein: CASSLDLSGDGYYGYTF
CDR3 DNA: TGTGCCAGCAGCTTAGACCTCAGCGGGGACGGGTACTATGGCTACACCTTC

V gene: TRBV10-3
D gene: .
J gene: TRBJ2-1
clone size: .
CDR3 protein: CAIRPYRGGSYNEQFF
CDR3 DNA: TGTGCCATCAGGCCGTATCGGGGAGGCTCCTACAATGAGCAGTTCTTC

V gene: TRBV25-1
D gene: TRBD2
J gene: TRBJ2-6
clone size: .
CDR3 protein: CASSLGRAFGANVLTF
CDR3 DNA: TGTGCCAGCAGTCTCGGGAGGGCCTTTGGGGCCAACGTCCTGACTTTC

V gene: TRBV5-1
D gene: .
J gene: TRBJ1-1
clone size: .
CDR3 protein: CASSLSVGALSAFF
CDR3 DNA: TGCGCCAGCAGCTTGTCGGTAGGGGCGTTATCAGCTTTCTTT

V gene: TRBV7-2
D gene: .
J gene: TRBJ2-2
clone size: .
CDR3 protein: CASSLTGLFTGELFF
CDR3 DNA: TGTGCCAGCAGCTTAACCGGACTCTTCACCGGGGAGCTGTTTTTT

V gene: TRBV10-3
D gene: TRBD2
J gene: TRBJ2-1
clone size: .
CDR3 protein: CAIRTSGSVDEQFF
CDR3 DNA: TGTGCCATCAGAACTAGCGGGAGTGTCGATGAGCAGTTCTTC

V gene: TRBV3-1/TRBV3-2
D gene: TRBD1
J gene: TRBJ1-5
clone size: few
CDR3 protein: CASSPGQGGQPQHF
CDR3 DNA: TGTGCCAGCAGCCCCGGACAGGGCGGACAGCCCCAGCATTTT

V gene: TRBV7-9
D gene: .
J gene: TRBJ2-5
clone size: .
CDR3 protein: CASSFRETQYF
CDR3 DNA: TGTGCCAGCAGCTTTCGGGAGACCCAGTACTTC

V gene: TRBV7-9
D gene: TRBD1
J gene: TRBJ2-5
clone size: once
CDR3 protein: CASSPGQGFVFETQYF
CDR3 DNA: TGTGCCAGCAGCCCGGGACAGGGATTTGTTTTCGAGACCCAGTACTTC

V gene: TRBV18
D gene: TRBD1
J gene: TRBJ2-1
clone size: few
CDR3 protein: CASSPPWDSSYNEQFF
CDR3 DNA: TGTGCCAGCTCACCACCCTGGGACAGTTCCTACAATGAGCAGTTCTTC

V gene: TRBV30
D gene: .
J gene: TRBJ1-2
clone size: .
CDR3 protein: CAWSPGFGYTF
CDR3 DNA: TGTGCCTGGAGTCCAGGTTTTGGCTACACCTTC

V gene: TRBV28
D gene: TRBD1
J gene: TRBJ1-2
clone size: .
CDR3 protein: CASSRDRGNYGYTF
CDR3 DNA: TGTGCCAGCAGTAGGGACAGGGGGAACTATGGCTACACCTTC

V gene: TRBV30
D gene: .
J gene: TRBJ1-4
clone size: few
CDR3 protein: CAWDRQALNEKLFF
CDR3 DNA: TGTGCCTGGGATCGACAGGCCCTTAATGAAAAACTGTTTTTT

V gene: TRBV7-9
D gene: .
J gene: TRBJ1-1
clone size: .
CDR3 protein: CASSRQLNTEAFF
CDR3 DNA: TGTGCCAGCAGTCGTCAGTTGAACACTGAAGCTTTCTTT

V gene: TRBV2
D gene: TRBD1
J gene: TRBJ1-2
clone size: .
CDR3 protein: CASSTSRGLGYGYTF
CDR3 DNA: TGTGCCAGCAGCACGAGCAGGGGGCTCGGCTATGGCTACACCTTC

V gene: TRBV4-2
D gene: TRBD2
J gene: TRBJ2-2
clone size: .
CDR3 protein: CASSPQAGGPTGELFF
CDR3 DNA: TGTGCCAGCAGCCCCCAAGCGGGAGGCCCCACCGGGGAGCTGTTTTTT

V gene: TRBV7-8
D gene: TRBD1
J gene: TRBJ2-7
clone size: once
CDR3 protein: CASSPWDSVYEQYF
CDR3 DNA: TGTGCCAGCAGCCCTTGGGACAGCGTCTACGAGCAGTACTTC

V gene: TRBV18
D gene: TRBD1
J gene: TRBJ1-2
clone size: .
CDR3 protein: CASSPSSQDRGAYGYTF
CDR3 DNA: TGTGCCAGCTCACCATCATCCCAGGACAGGGGTGCCTATGGCTACACCTTC

V gene: TRBV6-2/TRBV6-3
D gene: .
J gene: TRBJ2-7
clone size: .
CDR3 protein: CASSYPTRSYEQYF
CDR3 DNA: TGTGCCAGCAGTTACCCGACTAGAAGCTACGAGCAGTACTTC

V gene: TRBV4-1
D gene: .
J gene: TRBJ2-6
clone size: .
CDR3 protein: CASSQRTVSGANVLTF
CDR3 DNA: TGCGCCAGCAGCCAAAGGACAGTCTCTGGGGCCAACGTCCTGACTTTC

V gene: TRBV7-2
D gene: TRBD2
J gene: TRBJ2-3
clone size: .
CDR3 protein: CASSPIAYSSGTDTQYF
CDR3 DNA: TGTGCCAGCAGCCCTATTGCTTATTCTAGCGGGACAGATACGCAGTATTTT

V gene: TRBV28
D gene: .
J gene: TRBJ2-7
clone size: .
CDR3 protein: CASSSALKDRDSYEQYF
CDR3 DNA: TGTGCCAGCAGTTCCGCCCTGAAAGACAGAGATTCCTACGAGCAGTACTTC

V gene: TRBV25-1
D gene: .
J gene: TRBJ1-1
clone size: .
CDR3 protein: CASSPNIGGEKAFF
CDR3 DNA: TGTGCCAGCAGCCCGAACATTGGGGGGGAGAAAGCTTTCTTT

V gene: TRBV7-8
D gene: .
J gene: TRBJ1-5
clone size: .
CDR3 protein: CASSLAPNQPQHF
CDR3 DNA: TGTGCCAGCAGCTTAGCCCCGAATCAGCCCCAGCATTTT

V gene: TRBV19
D gene: TRBD1
J gene: TRBJ1-1
clone size: .
CDR3 protein: CASTQGEGTEAFF
CDR3 DNA: TGTGCCAGTACACAGGGGGAAGGCACTGAAGCTTTCTTT

V gene: TRBV27
D gene: .
J gene: TRBJ2-1
clone size: once
CDR3 protein: CASSPPGGTTPYNEQFF
CDR3 DNA: TGTGCCAGCAGTCCACCCGGCGGGACGACCCCCTACAATGAGCAGTTCTTC

V gene: TRBV4-1
D gene: .
J gene: TRBJ1-2
clone size: .
CDR3 protein: CASSQDPQGSSYGYTF
CDR3 DNA: TGCGCCAGCAGCCAAGATCCGCAGGGTTCCAGCTATGGCTACACCTTC